Following are 4 T cell receptor beta chains from one sample sequenced in a study of OX40 agonist ivuxolimab in advanced cancers. The method was immunoSEQ multiplex PCR; TCRdb's version includes in-frame clones alone and lacks a portion of them. The sample carries about 54,000 clones, about four fifths recorded once. Source: CD4+ or CD8+ T cells sorted from blood, taken in a trial of the OX40 agonist ivuxolimab. These receptor sequences come from an adult with an advanced solid tumor such as melanoma, head and neck, liver or kidney cancer.

This clone was seen just once. The V and J genes are TRBV10-3 and TRBJ2-7, with D tentatively TRBD1 or TRBD2 (6 bases each). V lost 6 bases and J lost 5, with 23 bases in between. Germline values: CDR1 ENHRY, CDR2 SYGVKD. The CDR3 runs 16 residues. CDR3 sequence reads: CAISDHDPGARNEQYF. DNA for the CDR3: TGTGCCATCAGCGACCATGATCCGGGGGCGCGGAACGAGCAGTACTTC.

Points on this clone: This sample includes further DNA sequences coding for the same CDR3. V usage is TRBV9 and J usage is TRBJ2-7; D is unresolved. The CDR3 is made up of 13 amino acids. Germline values: CDR1 SGDLS, CDR2 YYNGEE. V lost 2 bases, J lost 0 bases, and 6 bases lay in between. The CDR3 sequence is CASSVESSYEQYF. The CDR3 DNA reads as TGTGCCAGCAGCGTTGAAAGCTCCTACGAGCAGTACTTC.

The chain has TRBV28 and TRBJ1-6; D not certain. Trimming left V 6 bases short and J 9 bases short, with 12 bases between. The CDR3 sequence is 13 residues long. The germline CDR1 and CDR2 sequences are MDHEN and SYDVKM. In DNA form, the CDR3 reads TGTGCCAGCAGCCTGGACGCCCTTTCACCCCTCCACTTT. Protein product: CASSLDALSPLHF. Looking up the rest from reference TRBV28 and TRBJ1-6 gives the full variable domain: DVKVTQSSRYLVKRTGEKVFLECVQDMDHENMFWYRQDPGLGLRLIYFSYDVKMKEKGDIPEGYSVSREKKERFSLILESASTNQTSMYLCASSLDALSPLHFGNGTRLTVT.

The chain carries TRBV19 and TRBJ2-5; D may be TRBD1 (5 bases). Trimming took 3 bases from V and 3 from J, leaving 11 bases between them. The germline V gene encodes CDR1 LNHDA and CDR2 SQIVND (reference sequence). CDR3 length equals 14 residues. The CDR3 nucleotides read TGTGCCAGTAGTATTAAAGCAGGGAAAGAGACCCAGTACTTC. Translating it yields CASSIKAGKETQYF.